The clone carrying this T cell receptor beta chain was seen a handful of times. Its antigen is not identified. MiXCR was run by TCRdb on the 5' RACE reads, yielding one entry per CDR3 protein. The sample includes some 630,000 distinct CDR3 sequences, about 7.6% of them seen just once. Trimming left V 8 bases short and J 5 bases short, with 7 bases between. CDR1 is LNHNV and CDR2 is YYDKDF in the germline V gene (reference sequence). The CDR3 has 10 residues. This entry belongs to a study of identical twins. Study observations and caveats: Possibly, invariant MAIT and iNKT cells partly confounded zero-insertion analyses. The study found weaker excess twin sharing in beta out-of-frame sequences.

In addition, the sample was reused for a study of yellow fever vaccine responses in identical twins.

The sequenced material came from PBMCs. V and J are TRBV15 and TRBJ2-7; D is unresolved. The clonotype comes from a woman aged 18-35 years in good health. CDR3 bases: TGTGCCACCGGGATGGACGAGCAGTACGTC. Residues: CATGMDEQYV.